This T cell receptor (beta chain) was found in a study of shared clonotypes between healthy human individuals (dated by TCRdb to 2019 to 2021). Regarding the complete study: The cohort included a few men and a couple of women between 18 and 49 years of age. Between about 0.9 and 10 billion PBMCs per donor were obtained by leukapheresis. To estimate repertoire size and how much clonotypes are shared between individuals, the study performed deep sequencing of blood TCR repertoires from a handful of healthy adults. To increase sequencing depth and limit assay-specific biases, different laboratories used diverse techniques to prepare libraries and sequence TCR repertoires. Per donor, three plates each were used for CD4 naive and CD4 memory, two for CD8 naive, and one for CD8 memory.

In regard to this clone: There is no known antigen for this receptor. Base qualities are not at hand, and no much larger clone is one base apart.

The germline V gene yields SGHTA for CDR1 and FQGNSA for CDR2. Its CDR3 holds 11 amino acids, cysteine through phenylalanine. Only the CDR3 DNA stays, 33 bases, in frame from base 1. Deletion took 3 bases off V and 11 bases off J, with a span of 10 bases between the germline ends. Here is what the overall study found, with its caveats: Only blood was sampled, and tissue TCR repertoires likely differ from those in blood. Rarefaction of sorted-subset datasets indicated incomplete sequencing despite the large sequencing depth. Naive subsets generally had larger estimated clonotype richness than memory subsets did. About 4.5% of naive CD4, 3.5% of naive CD8, about 2.5% of memory CD4, and roughly 0.4% of memory CD8 clonotypes were shared across several donors. Compared with non-shared clonotypes, clonotypes shared by all four sorted-subset donors had higher generation probabilities. The genetic and exposure-history diversity represented was limited by the small number of donors. Based on pairwise subsampling, the degree of clonotype sharing among donors was expected to be affected by sequencing depth.

Healthy HIV-negative adults with no recently reported acute infections or vaccinations were included as donors. Every donor was a Caucasian adult residing in Nashville, Tennessee, USA. Magnetic negative selection was used to enrich CD4+ T cells, after which naive cells were positively selected on CD45RA and the negative fraction became the memory subset. Blood was obtained by leukapheresis, after which PBMCs were separated by Ficoll-Histopaque density gradient centrifugation and cryopreserved in liquid nitrogen vapor phase. Analytical flow cytometry was used to check the purity and quantity of every magnetically sorted T cell population. From each sorted fraction, genomic DNA was isolated and quantified by UV absorbance on a Nanodrop 2000c. TCR CDR3 regions were amplified from genomic DNA by multiplex PCR using the deep immunoSEQ assay. Genomic DNA extracted from each cell subset was distributed evenly over all wells of several immunoSEQ 96-well plates, and each plate served as one replicate. For sorted subsets, about 220 ng of genomic DNA, equivalent to around 29,000 T cell genomes, went into each replicate PCR. Purified libraries were measured with a Qubit 3.0 fluorometer, size-checked on a Bioanalyzer 2100, and measured again with the KAPA Library Quantification kit. Every immunoSEQ 96-well plate was sequenced on a separate single-read 150-cycle Illumina NextSeq 550 flow cell. The paper's processing steps were these. Because the immunoSEQ output included only junctional sequences and no quality scores, the filtering could not be the same as the filtering used for full-length reads. To assign V/J genes and CDR3, sequences were annotated against IMGT germline references using PyIR, a Python wrapper for IgBLAST v1.9. Reads were removed for weak V/J assignments (E-value above 1e-6), missing CDR3, stop codons, out-of-frame junctions, or ambiguous translated residues. V3J clonotypes were defined as sequences sharing an identical inferred V gene, J gene, and CDR3 amino acid sequence. The percentage overlap between two repertoires was calculated by dividing the number of shared unique clonotypes by the size of the smaller repertoire. RTK rarefaction, the Chao1 estimator, and Recon v2.1 estimates of unobserved clonotypes were used to assess repertoire richness. For all TCRbeta clonotypes obtained by the gDNA method from a few donors, generation probabilities were computed with OLGA. Imported from immuneACCESS, the table was reduced by TCRdb to in-frame sequences with V and J called. These copies leave out some clones; in studies compared against another copy, an unresolved V gene accounts for under half, and the cause of the remainder is not known. V, J and clone size reflect that table, while D and trimming were determined from the DNA. The sample table contains 1 million to 1.3 million clones; only one count was recorded for around 78% of them. Of the sample, around 0.61% is held by the ten largest clones.

The sequence was collected from a man in his late teens or twenties in good health. Some clones in this sample may be carry-over from other donors' samples. The chain was built from TRBV7-2 and TRBJ1-1; no D gene can be assigned with confidence. Sequenced sample: memory CD4+ T cells from PBMCs. What this sample's cell subset or site label stands for: CD45RA-negative fraction. CDR3 region: CASSLEGRAFF. The sequenced DNA is TGTGCCAGCAGCTTGGAGGGTAGGGCTTTCTTT.